These 5 T cell receptor beta chains were all obtained from the same sample, sequenced in a study of shared clonotypes between healthy human individuals. Assay used: immunoSEQ multiplex PCR; TCRdb lists only in-frame clones, some missing. Among some 2.3 million clones listed, over 85% were seen once. The sequenced sample consisted of naive CD4+ T cells from PBMCs. Subset of the sample: CD45RA+ positively selected. These TCRs come from a young man in good health. Some clones in this sample may be carry-over from other donors' samples.

V is TRBV18 and J is TRBJ2-2; D remains ambiguous. Germline loops: CDR1 KGHSH, CDR2 LQKENI. V shed 0 bases and J shed 5 bases, with 10 bases lying between them. There are 15 residues in the CDR3. The CDR3 here is CASSPPSEKTGELFF. As DNA, the CDR3 is TGTGCCAGCTCACCACCGTCTGAAAAAACCGGGGAGCTGTTTTTT.

With regard to this clone: Other DNA variants within this sample encode the same CDR3. This chain links TRBV7-9 with TRBJ2-3, with a weak D call TRBD2 (6 bases). Germline V gene sequence: CDR1 SEHNR, CDR2 FQNEAQ (reference sequence). Trimming removed 5 bases at V and 0 bases at J, with 9 bases between. CDR3 length: 14 residues. The CDR3 sequence: CASSLGTSTDTQYF. In nucleotides, the CDR3 is TGTGCCAGCAGCCTAGGGACTAGCACAGATACGCAGTATTTT.

This clone appeared a single time. This chain joins TRBV4-1 and TRBJ2-6; 11 bases align to TRBD1. This CDR3 region has 20 residues. Germline V gene data show CDR1 as MGHRA and CDR2 as YSYEKL. V was pared by 2 bases and J by 3 bases, with 12 bases of the junction left unmatched. CDR3 bases: TGCGCCAGCAGCCAATCCACGTGGACAGGGGGCGCAAGTGGGGCCAACGTCCTGACTTTC. Its translation: CASSQSTWTGGASGANVLTF.

V usage is TRBV9 and J usage is TRBJ2-3; D is unresolved. The CDR3 runs to 13 residues. The V gene's germline CDR1 is SGDLS and CDR2 YYNGEE. The V end lost 2 bases, the J end lost 2 bases, and 6 bases lay between the germline ends. The chain's CDR3 is CASSVTPTDTQYF. Here the CDR3 DNA reads TGTGCCAGCAGCGTTACGCCCACAGATACGCAGTATTTT.

For the CDR3, the DNA is TGCGCCAGCAGCCAAGATCCGGGGGCGGGGGAGACCCAGTACTTC. The encoded protein is CASSQDPGAGETQYF. The chain is built from TRBV4-3 and TRBJ2-5, with D perhaps matching TRBD1 or TRBD2 (6 bases each). The germline V gene has CDR1 LGHNA and CDR2 YSLEER. The V and J ends lost 0 bases and 5 bases respectively, with 13 bases between them. The CDR3 is made up of 15 amino acids.